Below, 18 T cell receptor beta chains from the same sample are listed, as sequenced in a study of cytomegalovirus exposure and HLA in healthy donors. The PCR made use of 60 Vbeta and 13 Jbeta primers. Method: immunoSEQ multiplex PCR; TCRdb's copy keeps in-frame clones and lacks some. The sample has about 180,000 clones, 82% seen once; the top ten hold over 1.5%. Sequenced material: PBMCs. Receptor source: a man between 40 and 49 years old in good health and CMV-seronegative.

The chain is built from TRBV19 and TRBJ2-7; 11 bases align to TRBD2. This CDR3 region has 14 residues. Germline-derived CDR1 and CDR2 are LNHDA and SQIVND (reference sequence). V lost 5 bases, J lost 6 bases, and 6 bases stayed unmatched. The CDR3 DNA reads TGTGCCAGTAGTTTCGAACTAGCGGGAGTCGAGCAGTACTTC. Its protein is CASSFELAGVEQYF.

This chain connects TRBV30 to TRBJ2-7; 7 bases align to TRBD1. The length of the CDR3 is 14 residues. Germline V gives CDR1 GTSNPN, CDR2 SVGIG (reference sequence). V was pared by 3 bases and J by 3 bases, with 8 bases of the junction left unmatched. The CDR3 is CAWRTGFFNYEQYF. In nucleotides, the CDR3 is TGTGCCTGGAGGACAGGGTTTTTCAACTACGAGCAGTACTTC. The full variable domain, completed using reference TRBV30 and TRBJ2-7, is SQTIHQWPATLVQPVGSPLSLECTVEGTSNPNLYWYRQAAGRGLQLLFYSVGIGQISSEVPQNLSASRPQDRQFILSSKKLLLSDSGFYLCAWRTGFFNYEQYFGPGTRLTVT.

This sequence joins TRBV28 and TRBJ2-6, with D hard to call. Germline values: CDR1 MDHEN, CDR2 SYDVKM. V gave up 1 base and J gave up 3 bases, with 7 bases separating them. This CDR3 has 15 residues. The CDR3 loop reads CASSLLSGGANVLTF. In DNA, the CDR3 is TGTGCCAGCAGTTTATTATCGGGTGGGGCCAACGTCCTGACTTTC.

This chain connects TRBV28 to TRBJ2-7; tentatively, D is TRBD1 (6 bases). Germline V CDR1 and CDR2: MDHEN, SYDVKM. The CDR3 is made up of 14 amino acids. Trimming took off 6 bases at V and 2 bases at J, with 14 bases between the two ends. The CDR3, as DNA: TGTGCCAGCAGAGGGGACAAGGGAACCTACGAGCAGTACTTC. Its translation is CASRGDKGTYEQYF.

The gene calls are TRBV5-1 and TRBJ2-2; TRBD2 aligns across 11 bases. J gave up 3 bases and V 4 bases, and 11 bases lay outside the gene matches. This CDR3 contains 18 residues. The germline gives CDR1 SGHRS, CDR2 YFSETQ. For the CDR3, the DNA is TGCGCCAGCAGCGGCGACATAGCGGGGGGGCCGGACACCGGGGAGCTGTTTTTT. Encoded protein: CASSGDIAGGPDTGELFF.

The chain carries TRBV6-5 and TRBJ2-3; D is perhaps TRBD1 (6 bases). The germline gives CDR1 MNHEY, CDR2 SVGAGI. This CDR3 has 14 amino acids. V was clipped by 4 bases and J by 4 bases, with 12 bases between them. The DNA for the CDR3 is TGTGCCAGCAGTTCCACCCCAGGGGCAGATACGCAGTATTTT. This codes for CASSSTPGADTQYF.

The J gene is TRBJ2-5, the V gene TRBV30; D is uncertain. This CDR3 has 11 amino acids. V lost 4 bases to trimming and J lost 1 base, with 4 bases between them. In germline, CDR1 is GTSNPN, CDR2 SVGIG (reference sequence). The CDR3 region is CAWIGQETQYF. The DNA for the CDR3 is TGTGCCTGGATCGGCCAAGAGACCCAGTACTTC.

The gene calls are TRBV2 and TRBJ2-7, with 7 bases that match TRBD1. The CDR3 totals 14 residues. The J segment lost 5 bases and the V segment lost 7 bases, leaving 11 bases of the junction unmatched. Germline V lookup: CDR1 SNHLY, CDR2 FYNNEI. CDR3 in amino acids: CASTGTVNPNEQYF. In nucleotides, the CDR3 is TGTGCCAGCACCGGGACAGTCAATCCAAACGAGCAGTACTTC.

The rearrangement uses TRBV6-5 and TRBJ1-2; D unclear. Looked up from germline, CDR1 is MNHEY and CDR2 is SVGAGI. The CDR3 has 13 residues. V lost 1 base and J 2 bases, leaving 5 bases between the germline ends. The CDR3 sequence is CASSYFENYGYTF. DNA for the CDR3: TGTGCCAGCAGTTACTTCGAGAACTATGGCTACACCTTC.

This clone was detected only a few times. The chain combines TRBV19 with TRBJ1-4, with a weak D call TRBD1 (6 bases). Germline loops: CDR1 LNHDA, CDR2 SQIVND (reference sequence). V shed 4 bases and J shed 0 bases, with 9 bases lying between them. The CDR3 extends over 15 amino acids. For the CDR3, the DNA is TGTGCCAGTAGTAACAGGGTTTCAACTAATGAAAAACTGTTTTTT. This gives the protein CASSNRVSTNEKLFF.

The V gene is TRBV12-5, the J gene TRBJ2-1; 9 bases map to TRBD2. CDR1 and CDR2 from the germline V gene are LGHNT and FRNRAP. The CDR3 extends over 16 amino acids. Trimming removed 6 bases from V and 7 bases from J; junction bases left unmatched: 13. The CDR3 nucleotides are TGTGCTAGTGGCAGGACTGGCGGGAGGGCGGGTAATGAGCAGTTCTTC. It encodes CASGRTGGRAGNEQFF.

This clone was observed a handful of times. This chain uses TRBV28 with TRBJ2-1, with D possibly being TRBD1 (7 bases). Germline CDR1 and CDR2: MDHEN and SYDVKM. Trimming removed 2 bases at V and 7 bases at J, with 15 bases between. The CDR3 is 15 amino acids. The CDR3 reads CASSLGWRGRNEQFF. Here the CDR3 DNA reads TGTGCCAGCAGTTTAGGGTGGAGGGGGCGAAATGAGCAGTTCTTC.

CDR3 sequence reads: CASSFYRTLGELFF. For the CDR3, the DNA is TGTGCCAGCAGCTTTTATCGTACTCTTGGGGAGCTGTTTTTT. The chain links TRBV7-3 to TRBJ2-2, with no clear D. This CDR3 comprises 14 residues. V shed 3 bases and J shed 8 bases, with 13 bases lying between them. Germline V gene lookup returns CDR1 SGHTA and CDR2 FQGTGA.

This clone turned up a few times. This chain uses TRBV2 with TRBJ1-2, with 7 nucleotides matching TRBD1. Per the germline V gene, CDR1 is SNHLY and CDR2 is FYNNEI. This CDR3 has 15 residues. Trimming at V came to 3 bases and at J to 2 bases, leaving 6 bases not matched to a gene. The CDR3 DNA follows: TGTGCCAGCAGTGACAGACAGGGAATGAACTATGGCTACACCTTC. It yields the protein CASSDRQGMNYGYTF.

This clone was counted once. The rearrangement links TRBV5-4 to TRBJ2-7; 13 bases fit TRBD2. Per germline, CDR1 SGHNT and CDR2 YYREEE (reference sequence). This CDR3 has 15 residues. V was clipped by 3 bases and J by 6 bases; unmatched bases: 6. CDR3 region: CASSYGLAGAGEQYF. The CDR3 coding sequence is TGTGCCAGCAGCTATGGACTAGCGGGAGCCGGCGAGCAGTACTTC.

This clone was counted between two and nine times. The CDR3 coding sequence is TGTGCCAGCAGCTTAGCTTCTGGCAGGGGGCGGCTTTCCTACAATGAGCAGTTCTTC. The encoded protein is CASSLASGRGRLSYNEQFF. The chain is built from TRBV7-6 and TRBJ2-1; 8 bases match TRBD1. Germline CDR1 reads SGHVS; CDR2 reads FNYEAQ. V shed 0 bases, J shed 1 base, and the junction held 11 bases outside the gene matches. This CDR3 has 19 residues.

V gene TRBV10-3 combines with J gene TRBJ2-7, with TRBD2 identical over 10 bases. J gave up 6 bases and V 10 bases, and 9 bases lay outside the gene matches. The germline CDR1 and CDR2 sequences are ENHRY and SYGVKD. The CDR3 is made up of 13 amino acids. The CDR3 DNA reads TGTGCCAACTCGCTAGCGGGGGAAGGCGAGCAGTACTTC. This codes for CANSLAGEGEQYF.

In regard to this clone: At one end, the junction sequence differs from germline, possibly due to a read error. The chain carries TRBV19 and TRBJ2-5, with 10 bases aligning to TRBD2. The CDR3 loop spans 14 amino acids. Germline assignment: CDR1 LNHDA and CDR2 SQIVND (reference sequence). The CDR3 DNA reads TGTGCCAGTAGCATAGCGGGGGGACAAGAGACCCAGTACTTC. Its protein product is CASSIAGGQETQYF.